Listed here are 15 T cell receptor beta chains from one sample, sequenced in a study of T cells after yellow fever vaccination (dated 2019 in TCRdb). Receptors were amplified or captured by 5' RACE. The data were produced on an Illumina HiSeq 2500. The public reads were reprocessed in TCRdb via fastp at Q25 and MiXCR, keeping in-frame beta chains. Every entry covers one CDR3 protein and lists the most common genes and DNA from its rows. Within this sample are 450,000 to 650,000 distinct CDR3 sequences, with just over 20% of them counted one time only. The biggest ten clones account for approximately 15% of the sample. This specimen's treatment or condition label, per the study, means: live attenuated yellow fever vaccine strain. Sequenced material: PBMCs, taken roughly 20 days after the first yellow fever vaccination. The receptors were sampled from a man between 18 and 29 years old who received the YFV17D yellow fever vaccine.

This clonotype appeared many times. V and J are TRBV4-1 and TRBJ1-1, with D maybe TRBD1 (5 bases). The germline gives CDR1 MGHRA, CDR2 YSYEKL. This CDR3 comprises 14 residues. Trimming pared 4 bases from V and 0 bases from J, leaving 9 bases between. The CDR3 protein is CASSPQGVNTEAFF. DNA for the CDR3: TGCGCCAGCAGCCCCCAAGGGGTGAACACTGAAGCTTTCTTT.

This clonotype was found a few times. The chain recombines TRBV9 with TRBJ2-3, with 12 bases fitting TRBD2. Looked up from germline, CDR1 is SGDLS and CDR2 is YYNGEE. Trimming at V came to 3 bases and at J to 6 bases, leaving 8 bases not matched to a gene. This CDR3 has 16 amino acids. CDR3 coding DNA: TGTGCCAGCAGCGCGTCTAGCGGGGGGGGATCGGATACGCAGTATTTT. It yields the protein CASSASSGGGSDTQYF.

The V call is TRBV18, the J call TRBJ2-1; 13 positions match TRBD2. The V gene end was trimmed by 2 bases and the J gene end by 8 bases; junction bases not matched to a gene: 3. CDR1 is KGHSH, CDR2 LQKENI, per germline. The CDR3 contains 15 residues. Written as DNA, the CDR3 is TGTGCCAGCTCACCAGGACTAGCGGGGGTGTATGAGCAGTTCTTC. Translating gives CASSPGLAGVYEQFF.

This chain uses TRBV20-1 with TRBJ1-2, with a weak D call TRBD1 (5 bases). The CDR3 consists of 10 residues. Germline V gene lookup returns CDR1 DFQATT and CDR2 SNEGSKA (reference sequence). With 6 bases removed from V and 8 bases from J, the gap between germline ends came to 10 bases. The CDR3 protein is CSAAQGGYTF. CDR3 DNA sequence: TGCAGTGCCGCTCAGGGCGGCTACACCTTC.

V usage is TRBV6-1 and J usage is TRBJ2-1; D unresolved. Germline CDR1 is MNHNS and CDR2 is SASEGT. Deletions cut 6 bases from V and 7 bases from J, with 13 bases between. The CDR3 has 13 amino acids. CDR3 nucleotide sequence: TGTGCCAGCAGGAACCTTTTCCGGAATGAGCAGTTCTTC. This translates into CASRNLFRNEQFF.

The chain employs TRBV27 and TRBJ1-5; D remains unclear. V shed 8 bases and J shed 6 bases, with 14 bases lying between them. Germline loops: CDR1 MNHEY, CDR2 SMNVEV (reference sequence). The CDR3 has 13 residues. CDR3 sequence reads: CASALRGAQPQHF. In nucleotides, the CDR3 is TGTGCCAGCGCCCTCAGAGGAGCTCAGCCCCAGCATTTT.

The chain employs TRBV7-2 and TRBJ2-2, with 9 bases matching TRBD1. CDR1 SGHTA and CDR2 FQGNSA come from the germline V gene. This CDR3 has 14 residues. Unmatched junction bases numbered 2, after V lost 6 bases and J lost 3 bases. The CDR3 sequence is CASSRQGDTGELFF. CDR3 bases: TGTGCCAGCAGTCGACAGGGGGACACCGGGGAGCTGTTTTTT.

V usage is TRBV6-2 or TRBV6-3 and J usage is TRBJ2-5; D may be TRBD1 (6 bases). The CDR3 loop spans 15 amino acids. Germline V gene data show CDR1 as MNHEY and CDR2 as SVGEGT. V lost 1 base to trimming and J lost 5 bases, with 14 bases between them. The CDR3 DNA follows: TGTGCCAGCAGTTACTTGAGGGGGTCCGCTGAGACCCAGTACTTC. Amino acids: CASSYLRGSAETQYF.

The chain recombines TRBV19 with TRBJ2-7; D tentatively fits TRBD1 or TRBD2 (6 bases each). The length of the CDR3 is 15 residues. V lost 10 bases, J lost 0 bases, and 19 bases lay in between. Germline V CDR1 and CDR2: LNHDA, SQIVND (reference sequence). Written as DNA, the CDR3 is TGTGCCACCAAAAGGGGGGACTTACCCTCCTACGAGCAGTACTTC. Protein sequence: CATKRGDLPSYEQYF.

This clonotype was observed a few times. The chain employs TRBV12-3 or TRBV12-4 and TRBJ1-5; 8 nucleotides match TRBD1. The ends lost 6 bases at V and 6 bases at J; junction bases unmatched: 10. The CDR3 has 15 amino acids. In nucleotides, the CDR3 is TGTGCCAGCAGACTGACAGGGGAAGTGTCTCAGCCCCAGCATTTT. Protein: CASRLTGEVSQPQHF.

This chain uses TRBV4-1 with TRBJ2-5, with D maybe TRBD2 (5 bases). The CDR3 contains 17 residues. Trimming left V 4 bases short and J 0 bases short, with 18 bases between. Germline V gene data show CDR1 as MGHRA and CDR2 as YSYEKL. CDR3 residues: CASSRLGGSLYQETQYF. The DNA for the CDR3 is TGCGCCAGCAGCCGGCTAGGAGGCTCACTTTACCAAGAGACCCAGTACTTC.

The chain has TRBV6-1 and TRBJ1-5; a weak D match, TRBD1 (5 bases). V was trimmed by 7 bases and J by 3 bases, leaving 10 bases between them. Germline values: CDR1 MNHNS, CDR2 SASEGT. CDR3 length: 13 residues. CDR3: CASKGQINQPQHF. The CDR3 DNA reads as TGTGCCAGCAAGGGGCAGATCAATCAGCCCCAGCATTTT.

This clonotype was counted between two and nine times. The chain has TRBV28 and TRBJ2-7, with D perhaps TRBD1 (6 bases). Germline V gene sequence: CDR1 MDHEN, CDR2 SYDVKM. V was shortened by 5 bases and J by 3 bases, with 11 bases between the two germline ends. This CDR3 spans 13 amino acids. The CDR3 DNA follows: TGTGCCAGCAGTCGCCCACAGGGCTACGAGCAGTACGTC. Translated: CASSRPQGYEQYV.

CDR3 sequence reads: CASRNRGGREQFF. The CDR3 nucleotides read TGTGCCAGCAGGAACAGGGGGGGGCGGGAGCAGTTCTTC. The gene calls are TRBV28 and TRBJ2-1; D is possibly TRBD1 (8 bases). The germline V and J ends were trimmed by 6 bases and 10 bases, with 16 bases remaining between them. Germline V gives CDR1 MDHEN, CDR2 SYDVKM. CDR3 length: 13 residues. Looking up the rest from reference TRBV28 and TRBJ2-1 gives the full variable domain: DVKVTQSSRYLVKRTGEKVFLECVQDMDHENMFWYRQDPGLGLRLIYFSYDVKMKEKGDIPEGYSVSREKKERFSLILESASTNQTSMYLCASRNRGGREQFFGPGTRLTVL.

This clonotype was found many times. The rearrangement uses TRBV4-1 and TRBJ1-4, with TRBD1 matching over 7 bases. This CDR3 has 15 residues. Germline V CDR1 and CDR2: MGHRA, YSYEKL. Losses at the gene ends were 3 bases for V and 0 bases for J; bases not matched to a gene: 1. The CDR3 DNA follows: TGCGCCAGCAGCCAGACAGGGCCAACTAATGAAAAACTGTTTTTT. This codes for CASSQTGPTNEKLFF.